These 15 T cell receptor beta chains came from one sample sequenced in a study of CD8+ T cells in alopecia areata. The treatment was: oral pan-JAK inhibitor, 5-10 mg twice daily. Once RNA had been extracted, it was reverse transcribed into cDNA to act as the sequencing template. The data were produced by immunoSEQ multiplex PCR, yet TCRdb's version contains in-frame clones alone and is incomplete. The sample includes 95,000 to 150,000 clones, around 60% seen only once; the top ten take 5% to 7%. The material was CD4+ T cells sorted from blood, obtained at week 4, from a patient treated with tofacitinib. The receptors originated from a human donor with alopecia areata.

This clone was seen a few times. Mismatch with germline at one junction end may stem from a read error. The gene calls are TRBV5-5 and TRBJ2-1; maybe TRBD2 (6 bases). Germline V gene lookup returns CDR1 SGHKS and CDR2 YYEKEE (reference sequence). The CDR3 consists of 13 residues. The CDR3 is CASSRTLADEQFF. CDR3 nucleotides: TGCGCCAGCAGCCGGACATTAGCGGATGAGCAGTTCTTC.

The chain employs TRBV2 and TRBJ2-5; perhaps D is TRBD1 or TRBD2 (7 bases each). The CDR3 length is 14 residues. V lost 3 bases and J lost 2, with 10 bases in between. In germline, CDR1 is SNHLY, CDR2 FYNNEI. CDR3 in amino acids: CASSDQGGQETQYF. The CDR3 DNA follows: TGTGCCAGCAGTGACCAGGGGGGGCAAGAGACCCAGTACTTC.

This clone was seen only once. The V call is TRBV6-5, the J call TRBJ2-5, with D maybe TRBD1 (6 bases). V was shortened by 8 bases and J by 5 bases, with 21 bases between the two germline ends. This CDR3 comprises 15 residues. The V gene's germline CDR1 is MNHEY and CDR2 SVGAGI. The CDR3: CASSGHISPRETQYF. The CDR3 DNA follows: TGTGCCAGCTCGGGACACATCTCTCCAAGGGAGACCCAGTACTTC.

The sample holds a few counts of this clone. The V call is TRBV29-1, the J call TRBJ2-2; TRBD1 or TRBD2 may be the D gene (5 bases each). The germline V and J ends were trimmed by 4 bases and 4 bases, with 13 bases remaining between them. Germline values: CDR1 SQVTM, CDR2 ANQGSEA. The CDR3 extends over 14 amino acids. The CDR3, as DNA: TGCAGCGTTGTAGAGGGGTCTGGCACCGGGGAGCTGTTTTTT. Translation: CSVVEGSGTGELFF.

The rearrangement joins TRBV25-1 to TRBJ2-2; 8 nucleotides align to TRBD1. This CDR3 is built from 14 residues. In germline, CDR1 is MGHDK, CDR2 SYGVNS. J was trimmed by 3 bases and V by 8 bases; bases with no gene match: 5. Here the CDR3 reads CASAPDRDTGELFF. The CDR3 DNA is TGTGCCAGCGCACCGGACAGGGACACCGGGGAGCTGTTTTTT.

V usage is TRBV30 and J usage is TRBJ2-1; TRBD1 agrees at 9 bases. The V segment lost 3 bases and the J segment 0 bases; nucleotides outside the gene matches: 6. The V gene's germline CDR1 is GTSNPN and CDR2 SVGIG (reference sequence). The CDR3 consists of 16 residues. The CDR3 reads CAWSPDRGSSYNEQFF. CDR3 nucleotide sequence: TGTGCCTGGAGCCCGGACAGGGGAAGCTCCTACAATGAGCAGTTCTTC.

CDR3 bases: TGTGCCAGCAGCGTAGAGTCCCACAATGAGCAGTTCTTC. Amino acids: CASSVESHNEQFF. V usage is TRBV9 and J usage is TRBJ2-1; D gene ambiguous. This CDR3 spans 13 amino acids. The V and J ends lost 0 bases and 5 bases respectively, with 6 bases between them. Germline values: CDR1 SGDLS, CDR2 YYNGEE.

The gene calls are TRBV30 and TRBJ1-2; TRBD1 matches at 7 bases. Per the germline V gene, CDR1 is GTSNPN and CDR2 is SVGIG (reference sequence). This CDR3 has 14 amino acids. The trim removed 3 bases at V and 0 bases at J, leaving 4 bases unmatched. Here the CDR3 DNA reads TGTGCCTGGAGAGGGCAGGGGGCTAACTATGGCTACACCTTC. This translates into CAWRGQGANYGYTF.

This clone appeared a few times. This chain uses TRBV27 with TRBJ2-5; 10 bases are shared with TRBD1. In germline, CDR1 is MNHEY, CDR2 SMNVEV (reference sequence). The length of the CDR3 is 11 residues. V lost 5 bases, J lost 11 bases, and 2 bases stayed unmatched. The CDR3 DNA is TGTGCCAGCAGTCCGGGACAGGGGCAGTACTTC. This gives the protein CASSPGQGQYF.

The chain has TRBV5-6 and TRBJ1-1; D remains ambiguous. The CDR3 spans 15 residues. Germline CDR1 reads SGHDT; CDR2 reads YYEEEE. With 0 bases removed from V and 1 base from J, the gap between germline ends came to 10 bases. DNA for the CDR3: TGTGCCAGCAGCTTGGTGTCGGGCACGAACACTGAAGCTTTCTTT. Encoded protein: CASSLVSGTNTEAFF. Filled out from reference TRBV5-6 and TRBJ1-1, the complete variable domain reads DAGVTQSPTHLIKTRGQQVTLRCSPKSGHDTVSWYQQALGQGPQFIFQYYEEEERQRGNFPDRFSGHQFPNYSSELNVNALLLGDSALYLCASSLVSGTNTEAFFGQGTRLTVV.

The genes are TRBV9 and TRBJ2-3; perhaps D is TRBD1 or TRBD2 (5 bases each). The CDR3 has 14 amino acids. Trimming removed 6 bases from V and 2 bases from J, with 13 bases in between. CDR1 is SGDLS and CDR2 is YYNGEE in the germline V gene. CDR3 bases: TGTGCCAGCACCTCGGGACCTCACACAGATACGCAGTATTTT. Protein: CASTSGPHTDTQYF.

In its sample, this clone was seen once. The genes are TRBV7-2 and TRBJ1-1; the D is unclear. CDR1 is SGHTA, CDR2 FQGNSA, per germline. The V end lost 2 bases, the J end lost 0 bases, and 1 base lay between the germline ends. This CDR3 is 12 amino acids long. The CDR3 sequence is CASSLMNTEAFF. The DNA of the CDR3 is TGTGCCAGCAGCTTAATGAACACTGAAGCTTTCTTT.

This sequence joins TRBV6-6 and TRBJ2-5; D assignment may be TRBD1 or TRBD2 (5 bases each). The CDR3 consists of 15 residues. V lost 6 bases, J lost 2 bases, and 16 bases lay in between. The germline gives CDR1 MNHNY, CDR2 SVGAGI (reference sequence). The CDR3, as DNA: TGTGCCAGCAGAAAATATCGGGACGTTCAAGAGACCCAGTACTTC. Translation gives CASRKYRDVQETQYF.

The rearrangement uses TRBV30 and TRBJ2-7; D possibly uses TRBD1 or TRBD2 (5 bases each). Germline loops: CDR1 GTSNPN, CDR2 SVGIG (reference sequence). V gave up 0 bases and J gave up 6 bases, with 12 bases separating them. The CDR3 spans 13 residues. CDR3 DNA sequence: TGTGCCTGGAGTGTAGGGGACGCGGCCGAGCAGTACTTC. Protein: CAWSVGDAAEQYF. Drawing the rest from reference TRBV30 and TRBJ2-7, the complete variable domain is SQTIHQWPATLVQPVGSPLSLECTVEGTSNPNLYWYRQAAGRGLQLLFYSVGIGQISSEVPQNLSASRPQDRQFILSSKKLLLSDSGFYLCAWSVGDAAEQYFGPGTRLTVT.

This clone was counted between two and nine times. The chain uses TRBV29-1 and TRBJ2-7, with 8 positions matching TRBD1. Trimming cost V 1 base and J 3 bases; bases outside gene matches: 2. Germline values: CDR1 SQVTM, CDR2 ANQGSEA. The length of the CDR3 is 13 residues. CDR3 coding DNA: TGCAGCGTTGAAGGACAGGGGCTCTACGAGCAGTACTTC. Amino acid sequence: CSVEGQGLYEQYF.